Reported below is one TCR beta chain. Repertoires were generated with immunoSEQ multiplex PCR, while TCRdb's copy carries only in-frame clones and drops some. The sample carries 250,000 to 300,000 clones, about 90% recorded once. The sample is drawn from a study of blood T cell repertoires in COVID-19. Overall study context: Acute-phase and convalescent COVID-19 samples originated in the United States, Italy and Spain. PBMCs, B-cell-depleted T cells, or T cells provided the cDNA or gDNA that made up the material.

With 3 bases removed from V and 9 bases from J, the gap between germline ends came to 9 bases. There are 12 residues in the CDR3. Followed longitudinally, the Seattle patients had been enrolled during active infection. Sequencing was done on a sample of peripheral blood. The chain is built from TRBV12-3 or TRBV12-4 and TRBJ2-1; D is unresolved. This receptor was taken from a woman aged 25 to 39 with COVID-19, enrolled during active disease. The CDR3 sequence: CASSFTPSEQFF. In DNA, the CDR3 is TGTGCCAGCAGTTTTACCCCCAGTGAGCAGTTCTTC.